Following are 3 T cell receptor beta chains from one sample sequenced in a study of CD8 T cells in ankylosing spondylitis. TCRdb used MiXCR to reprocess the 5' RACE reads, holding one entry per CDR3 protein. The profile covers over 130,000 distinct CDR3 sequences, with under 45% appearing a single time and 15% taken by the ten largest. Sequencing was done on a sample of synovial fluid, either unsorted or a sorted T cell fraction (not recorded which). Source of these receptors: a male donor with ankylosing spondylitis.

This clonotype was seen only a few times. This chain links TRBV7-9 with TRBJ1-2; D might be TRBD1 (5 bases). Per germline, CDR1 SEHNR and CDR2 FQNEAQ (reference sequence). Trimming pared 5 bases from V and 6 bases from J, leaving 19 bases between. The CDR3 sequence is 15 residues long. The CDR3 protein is CASSRRAGGFNGYTF. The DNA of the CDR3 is TGTGCCAGCAGCCGCCGTGCTGGGGGGTTTAATGGCTACACCTTC.

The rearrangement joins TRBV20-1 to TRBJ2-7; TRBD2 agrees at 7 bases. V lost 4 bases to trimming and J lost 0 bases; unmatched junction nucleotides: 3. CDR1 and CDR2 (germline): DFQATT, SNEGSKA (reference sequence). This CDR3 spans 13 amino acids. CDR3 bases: TGCAGTGCTAAGCGGGGCCCCTCCTACGAGCAGTACTTC. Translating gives CSAKRGPSYEQYF.

The CDR3 is CASSQVLAGWYEQYF. Written as DNA, the CDR3 is TGCGCCAGCAGCCAAGTCCTAGCGGGATGGTACGAGCAGTACTTC. The chain couples TRBV4-1 to TRBJ2-7, with 9 nucleotides matching TRBD2. This CDR3 spans 15 amino acids. From germline, CDR1 is MGHRA and CDR2 YSYEKL. V was pared by 1 base and J by 4 bases, with 5 bases of the junction left unmatched.